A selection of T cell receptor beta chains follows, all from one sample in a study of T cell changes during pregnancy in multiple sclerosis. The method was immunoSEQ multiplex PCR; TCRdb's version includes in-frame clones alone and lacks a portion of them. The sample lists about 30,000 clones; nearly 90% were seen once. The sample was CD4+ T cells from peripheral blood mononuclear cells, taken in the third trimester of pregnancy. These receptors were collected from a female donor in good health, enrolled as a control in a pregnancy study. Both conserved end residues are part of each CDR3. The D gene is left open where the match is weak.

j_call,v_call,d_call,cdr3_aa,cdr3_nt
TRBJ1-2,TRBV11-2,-,CASSLAGAGELANYGYTF,TGTGCCAGCAGCTTAGCCGGGGCAGGGGAACTAGCTAACTATGGCTACACCTTC
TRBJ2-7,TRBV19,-,CASSIGALIDYEQYF,TGTGCCAGTAGTATAGGAGCCTTGATAGACTACGAGCAGTACTTC
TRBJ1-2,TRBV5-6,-,CASSYREGGGYTF,TGTGCCAGCAGCTACAGGGAAGGGGGTGGCTACACCTTC
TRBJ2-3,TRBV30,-,CASKPRLPPDTQYF,TGTGCCTCTAAGCCCAGGCTTCCCCCAGATACGCAGTATTTT
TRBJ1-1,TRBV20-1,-,CREGGAEAFF,TGCAGGGAAGGGGGGGCTGAAGCTTTCTTT
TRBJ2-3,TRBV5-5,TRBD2,CASSSGLAGVSDTQYF,TGTGCCAGCAGCTCAGGACTAGCGGGGGTCTCAGATACGCAGTATTTT
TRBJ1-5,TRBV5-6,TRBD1,CASSLTGGGGQPQHF,TGTGCCAGCAGCTTGACAGGGGGAGGAGGTCAGCCCCAGCATTTT
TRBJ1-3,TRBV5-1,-,CASSSGLAGNTIYF,TGCGCCAGCAGCTCGGGGTTGGCTGGAAACACCATATATTTT
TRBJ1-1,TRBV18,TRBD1,CASSPGTGVTKTEAFF,TGTGCCAGCTCACCAGGGACAGGGGTGACAAAGACTGAAGCTTTCTTT
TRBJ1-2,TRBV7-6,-,CASSRGDSGYGYTF,TGTGCCAGCAGCCGGGGGGATTCGGGGTATGGCTACACCTTC
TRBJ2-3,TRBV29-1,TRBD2,CSVGKTSGSVDTQYF,TGCAGCGTTGGAAAGACTAGCGGGAGTGTAGATACGCAGTATTTT
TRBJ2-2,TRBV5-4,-,CASSRDRTTGELFF,TGTGCCAGCAGCCGCGACAGGACCACCGGGGAGCTGTTTTTT
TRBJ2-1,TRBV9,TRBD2,CASSVGGGAYNEQFF,TGTGCCAGCAGCGTTGGCGGGGGGGCCTACAATGAGCAGTTCTTC
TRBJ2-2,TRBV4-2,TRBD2,CASSPKERAGAVGELFF,TGTGCCAGCAGCCCGAAGGAGCGAGCGGGAGCAGTCGGGGAGCTGTTTTTT
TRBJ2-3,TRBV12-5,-,CASGPGQTGTDTQYF,TGTGCTAGTGGTCCCGGACAGACCGGCACAGATACGCAGTATTTT
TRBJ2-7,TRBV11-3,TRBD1,CASSLARQGAYEQYF,TGTGCCAGCAGCTTAGCTCGACAGGGAGCCTACGAGCAGTACTTC
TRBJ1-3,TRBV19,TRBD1,CASSIHAGTGSGGNTIYF,TGTGCCAGTAGTATTCATGCCGGGACAGGGTCTGGAGGAAACACCATATATTTT
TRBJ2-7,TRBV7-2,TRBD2,CASSLGALGGVYEQYF,TGTGCCAGCAGCTTAGGGGCCCTCGGGGGGGTCTACGAGCAGTACTTC